A single T cell receptor beta chain is shown here with its context. These data come from a study of shared clonotypes between healthy human individuals. Study at large: The cohort comprised a couple of women and a few men. Their ages spanned 18 to 49 years.

The CDR3 is 17 residues long. V was pared by 0 bases and J by 7 bases, with 22 bases between. Looked up from germline, CDR1 is SGHKS and CDR2 is YYEKEE (reference sequence). CD4+ cell separation produced CD45RA+ naive and CD45RA-negative memory subsets. This was a deep-level run. For each subset, genomic DNA was distributed in equal portions over several immunoSEQ plates. Clones were sequenced by immunoSEQ multiplex PCR, and TCRdb holds only the in-frame ones, with some missing. The sample has 2,100,000 or so clones, nearly 97% seen once. The chain uses TRBV5-5 and TRBJ1-2; TRBD1 is a possible D gene (5 bases). This clonotype was sampled from a man younger than 35 in good health. Sequenced: naive CD4+ T cells sorted from blood. Subset defined: CD45RA+ positively selected. This CDR3 reads CASSLDSRVYEMGGYTF. The CDR3 DNA reads as TGTGCCAGCAGCTTGGATAGCAGGGTGTACGAGATGGGTGGCTACACCTTC.